Presented here are 5 T cell receptor beta chains from one specimen sequenced in a study of T cells in Graves' hyperthyroidism and ophthalmopathy. Amplified regions were TCR beta CDR3 sequences from RNA transcripts. RT-PCR in the first round (using the HTBI primer set) targeted the TCR CDR3. TCRdb processed the multiplex PCR reads anew with MiXCR; each CDR3 protein has one entry. The data show hundreds of thousands of distinct CDR3 sequences, 14% seen once. Sequenced input: blood. These receptors all stem from a woman in her thirties or forties with Graves' hyperthyroidism.

The sample holds many counts of this clonotype. The gene calls are TRBV5-1 and TRBJ2-1; D is unclear. V was shortened by 3 bases and J by 8 bases, with 18 bases between the two germline ends. The length of the CDR3 is 15 residues. Germline V gives CDR1 SGHRS, CDR2 YFSETQ. CDR3 protein: CASSSNNPAVDEQFF. The CDR3 DNA sequence: TGCGCCAGCAGCTCTAATAACCCCGCTGTAGATGAGCAGTTCTTC.

This rearrangement joins TRBV10-3 to TRBJ1-2, with D uncertain. V lost 10 bases and J lost 2, with 14 bases in between. The CDR3 spans 13 residues. Per the germline V gene, CDR1 is ENHRY and CDR2 is SYGVKD. For the CDR3, the DNA is TGTGCCACCGAACGGCAGTTAAACTATGGCTACACCTTC. Residues: CATERQLNYGYTF.

The chain links TRBV3-1 to TRBJ2-5; no reliable D call. CDR3 length: 19 amino acids. Deletions cut 0 bases from V and 1 base from J, with 21 bases between. Germline CDR1 reads LGHDT; CDR2 reads YNNKEL (reference sequence). The CDR3, as DNA: TGTGCCAGCAGCCAAGAGAGGTCTCGACAAACCCCCCGCCAAGAGACCCAGTACTTC. Its protein product is CASSQERSRQTPRQETQYF.

The sample holds a few counts of this clonotype. This chain connects TRBV6-2 or TRBV6-3 to TRBJ1-5; a possible D gene is TRBD1 (5 bases). CDR3 size: 14 residues. In germline, CDR1 is MNHEY, CDR2 SVGEGT. The V and J ends lost 5 bases and 3 bases respectively, with 11 bases between them. CDR3: CASSAGGDNQPQHF. In DNA form, the CDR3 reads TGTGCCAGCAGTGCCGGGGGTGACAATCAGCCCCAGCATTTT.

The table lists this clonotype with many counts. The V call is TRBV18, the J call TRBJ2-3; D is possibly TRBD1 or TRBD2 (5 bases each). Germline values: CDR1 KGHSH, CDR2 LQKENI. Trimming stripped 2 bases from V and 1 base from J, with 7 bases between. The CDR3 runs 14 residues. CDR3: CASSPVGGTDTQYF. CDR3 DNA: TGTGCCAGCTCACCAGTGGGGGGCACAGATACGCAGTATTTT.